This T cell receptor beta chain appears in the sequencing data of a study of OX40 agonist ivuxolimab in advanced cancers. V lost 5 bases, J lost 12 bases, and 22 bases lay in between. Per the germline V gene, CDR1 is SGHTA and CDR2 is FQGNSA. This CDR3 region has 14 residues. Here immunoSEQ multiplex PCR was the method, and the copy in TCRdb shows in-frame clones only, minus some. Of some 80,000 clones in the sample, around 91% were seen once. The sequence came from an adult with an advanced solid tumor such as melanoma, head and neck, liver or kidney cancer. The material sequenced was CD4+ or CD8+ T cells sorted from blood, taken in a trial of the OX40 agonist ivuxolimab. This chain joins TRBV7-2 and TRBJ2-5; weak D call: TRBD2 (6 bases). The CDR3, as DNA: TGTGCCAGCAGCCCAGGGCATGGACTGGAGGGGAAGTACTTC. This translates into CASSPGHGLEGKYF.